The 14 T cell receptor beta chains listed next were all sequenced from one sample in a study of blood T cell repertoires in COVID-19. The data were produced by immunoSEQ multiplex PCR, yet TCRdb's version contains in-frame clones alone and is incomplete. The sample has 150,000 to 200,000 clones; about 87% are singletons. The sequenced sample consisted of peripheral blood. The receptors here all came from a man aged 55-75 years with acute or convalescent COVID-19.

The chain is built from TRBV24-1 and TRBJ2-1, with 9 bases that match TRBD2. The CDR3 loop spans 16 amino acids. The germline V gene encodes CDR1 KGHDR and CDR2 SFDVKD. Trimming at V came to 0 bases and at J to 3 bases, leaving 2 bases not matched to a gene. The CDR3 DNA is TGTGCCACCAGTGATTTGAGTAGCGGGGGCTACAATGAGCAGTTCTTC. It encodes CATSDLSSGGYNEQFF.

The V gene is TRBV6-5, the J gene TRBJ1-2, with D possibly TRBD1 on 6 matching bases. The CDR3 is 12 amino acids. Trimming removed 7 bases from V and 4 bases from J, with 10 bases in between. Germline loops: CDR1 MNHEY, CDR2 SVGAGI. CDR3 in amino acids: CASTGQLYGYTF. The CDR3 bases are TGTGCCAGCACCGGACAGCTCTATGGCTACACCTTC.

CDR3 amino acids: CAWATGVELFF. The CDR3 nucleotides are TGTGCCTGGGCCACAGGGGTGGAACTGTTTTTT. This chain uses TRBV30 with TRBJ1-4; 7 nucleotides agree with TRBD1. This CDR3 is built from 11 residues. CDR1 GTSNPN and CDR2 SVGIG come from the germline V gene (reference sequence). The V and J ends lost 5 bases and 12 bases, in that order; junction bases with no gene match: 6.

The chain has TRBV6-5 and TRBJ2-5; tentatively, D is TRBD1 (6 bases). Germline CDR1 is MNHEY and CDR2 is SVGAGI. Trimming shortened V by 2 bases and J by 3 bases, and 13 bases separated the two germline ends. This CDR3 has 15 residues. In nucleotides, the CDR3 is TGTGCCAGCAGTTACGGAGGCAGGGGAAAAGAGACCCAGTACTTC. It specifies CASSYGGRGKETQYF.

The chain uses TRBV5-1 and TRBJ2-7, with D possibly TRBD1 on 5 matching bases. This CDR3 has 14 amino acids. Germline CDR1 is SGHRS and CDR2 is YFSETQ. The V and J ends lost 4 bases and 4 bases respectively, with 15 bases between them. The CDR3 DNA is TGCGCCAGCAGCCCGTTTCCGACAGAGTACGAGCAGTACTTC. Translation: CASSPFPTEYEQYF.

V is TRBV7-2 and J is TRBJ2-5; TRBD2 is a possible D gene (5 bases). The germline V gene encodes CDR1 SGHTA and CDR2 FQGNSA. Trimming removed 4 bases at V and 5 bases at J, with 11 bases between. The length of the CDR3 is 13 residues. The DNA for the CDR3 is TGTGCCAGCAGCTCCTCGCCGGGGGAGACCCAGTACTTC. As protein: CASSSSPGETQYF. The variable domain in full, with the rest retrieved from reference TRBV7-2 and TRBJ2-5, is GAGVSQSPSNKVTEKGKDVELRCDPISGHTALYWYRQSLGQGLEFLIYFQGNSAPDKSGLPSDRFSAERTGGSVSTLTIQRTQQEDSAVYLCASSSSPGETQYFGPGTRLLVL.

The chain is built from TRBV11-2 and TRBJ1-4; D is uncertain. The CDR3 totals 15 residues. Looked up from germline, CDR1 is SGHAT and CDR2 is FQNNGV. V was shortened by 0 bases and J by 6 bases, with 11 bases between the two germline ends. CDR3 residues: CASSLDLTVHEKLFF. CDR3 nucleotide sequence: TGTGCCAGCAGCTTAGATCTAACGGTGCATGAAAAACTGTTTTTT.

This clone occurred a few times. Other DNA sequences in this sample translate to the same CDR3. V usage is TRBV14 and J usage is TRBJ1-2; TRBD1 might be the D (6 bases). Germline V lookup: CDR1 SGHDN, CDR2 FVKESK. This CDR3 is 14 amino acids long. The V end lost 0 bases, the J end lost 4 bases, and 9 bases lay between the germline ends. The CDR3 nucleotides are TGTGCCAGCAGCCAAGATGCCAGGGGCTATGGCTACACCTTC. Protein sequence: CASSQDARGYGYTF.

Details on this clone: One end of the junction is discordant with germline, which a read error may explain. The chain has TRBV7-9 and TRBJ2-1; 7 positions agree with TRBD2. Germline V CDR1 and CDR2: SEHNR, FQNEAQ (reference sequence). This CDR3 is built from 11 residues. The CDR3 DNA is TGTGCCAGCAGCCTAGCGGAGCGGCAGTTCTTC. Protein sequence: CASSLAERQFF.

The chain employs TRBV7-8 and TRBJ2-7; the D gene is possibly TRBD2 (6 bases). V was shortened by 1 base and J by 0 bases, with 13 bases between the two germline ends. CDR1 is SGHVS, CDR2 FQNEAQ, per germline. The CDR3 sequence is 16 residues long. CDR3 loop: CASSLVGAGSSYEQYV. Here the CDR3 DNA reads TGTGCCAGCAGCTTAGTAGGCGCGGGGAGCTCCTACGAGCAGTACGTC.

V is TRBV20-1 and J is TRBJ2-1, with 7 bases lining up with TRBD2. The CDR3 has 13 amino acids. The trim removed 3 bases at V and 7 bases at J, leaving 6 bases unmatched. The germline V gene has CDR1 DFQATT and CDR2 SNEGSKA (reference sequence). The CDR3 DNA reads TGCAGTGCTAGTGGGAGGGCGGGGAATGAGCAGTTCTTC. Translated, it gives CSASGRAGNEQFF.

This chain uses TRBV29-1 with TRBJ2-5; 12 bases agree with TRBD2. The germline CDR1 and CDR2 sequences are SQVTM and ANQGSEA. With 7 bases clipped from V and 5 bases from J, the junction kept 11 bases outside the gene matches. CDR3 size: 15 residues. This chain's CDR3 is CSGASGGAPVETQYF. CDR3 sequence (DNA): TGCAGCGGGGCTAGCGGGGGGGCCCCTGTGGAGACCCAGTACTTC.

Concerning this clone itself: An end of the junction does not agree with germline; a read error may underlie this. The V gene is TRBV18, the J gene TRBJ1-3, with 8 bases fitting TRBD1. The CDR3 has 21 amino acids. Germline CDR1 is KGHSH and CDR2 is LQKENI. As DNA, the CDR3 is TGTGCCAGTTCACCATTACGTCCGGGACAGGACCCCTTAAGCTCTGGAAACACCATATATTTT. Translated, it gives CASSPLRPGQDPLSSGNTIYF.

In DNA, the CDR3 is TGTGCCAGCAGTAACCCTATGACAGGCTCGTTCTATGGCTACACCTTC. Translated, it gives CASSNPMTGSFYGYTF. This chain joins TRBV6-2 or TRBV6-3 and TRBJ1-2; a weak D match, TRBD1 (6 bases). This CDR3 has 16 amino acids. The germline V gene has CDR1 MNHEY and CDR2 SVGEGT. The V end lost 5 bases, the J end lost 4 bases, and 20 bases lay between the germline ends.